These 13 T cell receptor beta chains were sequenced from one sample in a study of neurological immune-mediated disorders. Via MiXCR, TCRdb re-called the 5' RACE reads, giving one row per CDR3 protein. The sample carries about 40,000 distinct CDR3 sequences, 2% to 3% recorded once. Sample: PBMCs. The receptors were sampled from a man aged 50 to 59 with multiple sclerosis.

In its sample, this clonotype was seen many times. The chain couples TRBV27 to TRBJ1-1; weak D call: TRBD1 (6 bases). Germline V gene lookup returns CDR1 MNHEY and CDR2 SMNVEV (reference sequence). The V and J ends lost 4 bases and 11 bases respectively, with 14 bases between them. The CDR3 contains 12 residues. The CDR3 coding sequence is TGTGCCAGCAGTTCGTTGGGGGCCGGGGCTTTCTTT. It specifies CASSSLGAGAFF.

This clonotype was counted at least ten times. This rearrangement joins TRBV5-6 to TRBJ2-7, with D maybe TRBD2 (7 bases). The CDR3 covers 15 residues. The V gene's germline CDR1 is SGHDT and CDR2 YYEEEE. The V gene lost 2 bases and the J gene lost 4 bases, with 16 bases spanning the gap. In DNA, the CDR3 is TGTGCCAGCAGCTTAGGGTGGGGGGGGCCATACGAGCAGTACTTC. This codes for CASSLGWGGPYEQYF.

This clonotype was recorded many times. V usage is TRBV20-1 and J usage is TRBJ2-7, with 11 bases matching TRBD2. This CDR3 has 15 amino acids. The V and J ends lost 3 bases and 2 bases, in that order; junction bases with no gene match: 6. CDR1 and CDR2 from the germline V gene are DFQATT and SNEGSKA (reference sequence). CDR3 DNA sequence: TGCAGTGCTAGGGTGGGGACTAGCGGAACCTACGAGCAGTACTTC. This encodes CSARVGTSGTYEQYF.

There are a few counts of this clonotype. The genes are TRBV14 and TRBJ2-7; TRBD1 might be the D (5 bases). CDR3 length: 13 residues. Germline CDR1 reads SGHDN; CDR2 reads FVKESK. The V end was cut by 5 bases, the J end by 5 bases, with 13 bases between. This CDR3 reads CASSWGKGNEQYF. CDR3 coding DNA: TGTGCCAGCAGCTGGGGAAAGGGGAACGAGCAGTACTTC.

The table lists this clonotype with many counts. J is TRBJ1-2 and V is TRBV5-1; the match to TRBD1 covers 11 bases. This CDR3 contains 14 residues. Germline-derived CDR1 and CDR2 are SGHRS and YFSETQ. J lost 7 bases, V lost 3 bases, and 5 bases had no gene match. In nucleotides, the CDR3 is TGCGCCAGCAGCTATGGACAGGGGGCAGGTGGCTACACCTTC. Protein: CASSYGQGAGGYTF. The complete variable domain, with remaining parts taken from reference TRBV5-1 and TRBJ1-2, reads KAGVTQTPRYLIKTRGQQVTLSCSPISGHRSVSWYQQTPGQGLQFLFEYFSETQRNKGNFPGRFSGRQFSNSRSEMNVSTLELGDSALYLCASSYGQGAGGYTFGSGTRLTVV.

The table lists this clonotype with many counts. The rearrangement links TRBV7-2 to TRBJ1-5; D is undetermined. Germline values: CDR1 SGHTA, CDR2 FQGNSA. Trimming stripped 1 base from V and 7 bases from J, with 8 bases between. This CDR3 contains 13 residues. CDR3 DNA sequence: TGTGCCAGCAGCTTAGACTTCGCCCAGCCCCAGCATTTT. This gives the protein CASSLDFAQPQHF. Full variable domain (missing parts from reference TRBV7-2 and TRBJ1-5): GAGVSQSPSNKVTEKGKDVELRCDPISGHTALYWYRQSLGQGLEFLIYFQGNSAPDKSGLPSDRFSAERTGGSVSTLTIQRTQQEDSAVYLCASSLDFAQPQHFGDGTRLSIL.

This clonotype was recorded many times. The CDR3 spells CSARSTTGAANEKLFF. CDR3 in DNA: TGCAGTGCTAGATCAACCACGGGGGCCGCTAATGAAAAACTGTTTTTT. The rearrangement uses TRBV20-1 and TRBJ1-4; possibly TRBD1 for D (6 bases). The CDR3 is made up of 16 amino acids. The germline V gene encodes CDR1 DFQATT and CDR2 SNEGSKA (reference sequence). The V end was cut by 2 bases, the J end by 3 bases, with 16 bases between.

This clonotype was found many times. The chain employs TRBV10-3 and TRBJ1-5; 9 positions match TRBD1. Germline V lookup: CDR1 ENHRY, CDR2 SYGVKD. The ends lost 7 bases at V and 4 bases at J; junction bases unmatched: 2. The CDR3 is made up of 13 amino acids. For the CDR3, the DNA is TGTGCCATCAAGGGACAGGGAAATCAGCCCCAGCATTTT. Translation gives CAIKGQGNQPQHF.

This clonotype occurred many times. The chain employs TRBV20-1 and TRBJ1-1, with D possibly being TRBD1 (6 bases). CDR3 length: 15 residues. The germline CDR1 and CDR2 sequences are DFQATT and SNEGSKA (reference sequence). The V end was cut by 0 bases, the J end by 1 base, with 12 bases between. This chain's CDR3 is CSARDQGLGNTEAFF. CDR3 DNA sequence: TGCAGTGCTAGAGATCAGGGGCTGGGGAACACTGAAGCTTTCTTT.

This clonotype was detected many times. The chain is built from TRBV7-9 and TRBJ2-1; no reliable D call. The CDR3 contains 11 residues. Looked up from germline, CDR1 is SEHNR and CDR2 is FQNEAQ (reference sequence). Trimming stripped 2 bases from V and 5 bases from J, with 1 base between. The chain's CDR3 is CASSLHNEQFF. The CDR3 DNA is TGTGCCAGCAGCTTACACAATGAGCAGTTCTTC.

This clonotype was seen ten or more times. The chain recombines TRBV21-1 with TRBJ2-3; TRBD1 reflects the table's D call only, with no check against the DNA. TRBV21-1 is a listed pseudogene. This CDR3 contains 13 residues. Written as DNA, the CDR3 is TGTGCCAGCAAGGGACAGGGGAAACATACGCAGTATTTT. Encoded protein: CASKGQGKHTQYF.

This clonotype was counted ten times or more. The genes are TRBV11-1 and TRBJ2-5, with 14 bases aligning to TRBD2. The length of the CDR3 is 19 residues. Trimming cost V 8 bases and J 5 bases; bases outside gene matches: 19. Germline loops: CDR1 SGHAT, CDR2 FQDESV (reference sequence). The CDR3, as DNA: TGTGCCAGCGAAGACGGACTAGCGGGGGGCCCTAACCCATTTGAGACCCAGTACTTC. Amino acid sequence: CASEDGLAGGPNPFETQYF.

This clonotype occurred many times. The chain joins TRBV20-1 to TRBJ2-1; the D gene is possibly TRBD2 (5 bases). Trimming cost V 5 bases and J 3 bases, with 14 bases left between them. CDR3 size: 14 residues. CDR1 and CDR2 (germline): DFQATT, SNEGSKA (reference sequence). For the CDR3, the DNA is TGCAGTGCTTCCCCCCTCCGGGGCTACAATGAGCAGTTCTTC. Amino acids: CSASPLRGYNEQFF.